Detailed here is one TCR beta chain. This same CDR3 is encoded by further DNA sequences in the sample. This specimen belongs to a study of blood T cell repertoires in COVID-19. Study context: Sites across the United States, Italy and Spain contributed samples from acute and convalescent COVID-19. In each case, the material was cDNA or gDNA derived from T cells, B-cell-depleted T cells, or PBMCs.

Under the authors' procedure: Amplified reference gene primers provided the basis for estimating nucleated cell counts. TCRdb's table, derived via immunoSEQ multiplex PCR, lists solely in-frame clones and lacks some. V and J calls and clone size are given by that table; D and trimming were obtained from the DNA. The table lists a few hundred thousand clones, 88% of them singletons. CDR1 is SGHTA, CDR2 FQGNSA, per germline. This CDR3 contains 15 residues. V lost 5 bases and J 0 bases, leaving 11 bases between the germline ends. The rearrangement links TRBV7-2 to TRBJ1-3, with D maybe TRBD1 (6 bases). The origin of this receptor is a man in his 60s who had recovered from COVID-19. The source material was peripheral blood. As DNA, the CDR3 is TGTGCCAGCAGCCTGTCGACAGGCTCTGGAAACACCATATATTTT. Translation: CASSLSTGSGNTIYF. Using reference TRBV7-2 and TRBJ1-3 for the parts outside the CDR3, the full variable domain is GAGVSQSPSNKVTEKGKDVELRCDPISGHTALYWYRQSLGQGLEFLIYFQGNSAPDKSGLPSDRFSAERTGGSVSTLTIQRTQQEDSAVYLCASSLSTGSGNTIYFGEGSWLTVV.